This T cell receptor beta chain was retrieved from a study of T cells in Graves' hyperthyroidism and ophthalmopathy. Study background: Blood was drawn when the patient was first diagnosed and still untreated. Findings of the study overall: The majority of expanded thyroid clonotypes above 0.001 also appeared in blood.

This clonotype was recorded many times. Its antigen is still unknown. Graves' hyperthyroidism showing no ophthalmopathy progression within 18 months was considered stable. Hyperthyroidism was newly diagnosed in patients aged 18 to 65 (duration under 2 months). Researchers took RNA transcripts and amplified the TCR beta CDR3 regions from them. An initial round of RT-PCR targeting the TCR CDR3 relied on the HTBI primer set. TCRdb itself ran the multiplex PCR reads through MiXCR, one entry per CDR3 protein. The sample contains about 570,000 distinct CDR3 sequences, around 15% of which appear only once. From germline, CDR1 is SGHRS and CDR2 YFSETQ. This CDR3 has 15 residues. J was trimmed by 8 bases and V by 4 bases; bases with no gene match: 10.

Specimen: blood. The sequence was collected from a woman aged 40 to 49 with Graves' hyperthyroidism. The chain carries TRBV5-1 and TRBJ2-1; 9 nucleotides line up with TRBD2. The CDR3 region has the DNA TGCGCCAGCAGCGCCGTTTTAGCGGGAGTCGATGAGCAGTTCTTC. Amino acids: CASSAVLAGVDEQFF.